The next 28 T cell receptor beta chains were all read from a single sample in a study of long-term antiretroviral therapy in people with HIV. Survey level was the resolution at which the v3.0 immunoSEQ assay ran. This table comes from immunoSEQ multiplex PCR, and its TCRdb copy is limited to in-frame clones, with some not included. Of about 20,000 clones in the sample, 65% to 85% were seen once. The specimen was unsorted PBMCs, collected 1.2 years after starting antiretroviral therapy. The receptors shown here come from a woman aged 40 to 50 with HIV.

The V call is TRBV7-9, the J call TRBJ2-7; D is unclear. Trimming pared 1 base from V and 7 bases from J, leaving 11 bases between. This CDR3 has 13 amino acids. Germline CDR1 reads SEHNR; CDR2 reads FQNEAQ (reference sequence). The DNA for the CDR3 is TGTGCCAGCAGCTTAGTTCTCCTGGGAGAGCAGTACTTC. Translation: CASSLVLLGEQYF. The complete variable domain, with remaining parts taken from reference TRBV7-9 and TRBJ2-7, reads DTGVSQNPRHKITKRGQNVTFRCDPISEHNRLYWYRQTLGQGPEFLTYFQNEAQLEKSRLLSDRFSAERPKGSFSTLEIQRTEQGDSAMYLCASSLVLLGEQYFGPGTRLTVT.

This clone was recorded a few times. The rearrangement uses TRBV7-9 and TRBJ2-7; 8 bases align to TRBD2. Trimming took 2 bases from V and 5 from J; bases not matched to a gene: 5. The germline CDR1 and CDR2 sequences are SEHNR and FQNEAQ (reference sequence). CDR3 length equals 14 residues. CDR3: CASSLPGGGDEQYF. As DNA, the CDR3 is TGTGCCAGCAGCTTACCGGGAGGGGGGGACGAGCAGTACTTC.

The chain combines TRBV5-1 with TRBJ1-4; D remains unclear. The V gene's germline CDR1 is SGHRS and CDR2 YFSETQ. Trimming removed 0 bases at V and 0 bases at J, with 9 bases between. The CDR3 runs 16 residues. The CDR3 protein is CASSLGGHATNEKLFF. For the CDR3, the DNA is TGCGCCAGCAGCTTGGGTGGGCATGCAACTAATGAAAAACTGTTTTTT.

V is TRBV15 and J is TRBJ1-5; a weak D match, TRBD1 (6 bases). Trimming took off 0 bases at V and 2 bases at J, with 11 bases between the two ends. Germline loops: CDR1 LNHNV, CDR2 YYDKDF (reference sequence). The CDR3 covers 16 residues. CDR3 sequence reads: CATSRDLAGGNQPQHF. CDR3 bases: TGTGCCACCAGCAGAGATTTGGCAGGGGGCAATCAGCCCCAGCATTTT. The variable domain in full, with the rest retrieved from reference TRBV15 and TRBJ1-5, is DAMVIQNPRYQVTQFGKPVTLSCSQTLNHNVMYWYQQKSSQAPKLLFHYYDKDFNNEADTPDNFQSRRPNTSFCFLDIRSPGLGDTAMYLCATSRDLAGGNQPQHFGDGTRLSIL.

The V call is TRBV7-9, the J call TRBJ2-1, with 9 bases lining up with TRBD2. CDR1 and CDR2 from the germline V gene are SEHNR and FQNEAQ (reference sequence). V lost 2 bases and J lost 1; bases outside the gene matches: 6. This CDR3 region has 17 residues. CDR3 region: CASSLKSSGISYNEQFF. In DNA, the CDR3 is TGTGCCAGCAGCTTAAAGTCTAGCGGGATTTCCTACAATGAGCAGTTCTTC. Full variable domain (remainder filled in from reference TRBV7-9 and TRBJ2-1): DTGVSQNPRHKITKRGQNVTFRCDPISEHNRLYWYRQTLGQGPEFLTYFQNEAQLEKSRLLSDRFSAERPKGSFSTLEIQRTEQGDSAMYLCASSLKSSGISYNEQFFGPGTRLTVL.

In its sample, this clone was seen once. The chain links TRBV27 to TRBJ2-7; a possible D gene is TRBD2 (7 bases). Germline values: CDR1 MNHEY, CDR2 SMNVEV (reference sequence). This CDR3 comprises 15 residues. V was cut by 2 bases and J by 1 base, with 12 bases left in between. CDR3 residues: CASSLRGASSYEQYF. For the CDR3, the DNA is TGTGCCAGCAGTTTACGGGGGGCGTCTTCCTACGAGCAGTACTTC.

The chain is built from TRBV19 and TRBJ2-7, with 7 bases fitting TRBD1. The CDR3 length is 13 residues. Trimming removed 3 bases from V and 7 bases from J; junction bases left unmatched: 6. Germline V gene data show CDR1 as LNHDA and CDR2 as SQIVND (reference sequence). CDR3 sequence reads: CASSIDRVREQYF. CDR3 sequence (DNA): TGTGCCAGTAGTATTGACAGGGTGAGGGAGCAGTACTTC.

The chain has TRBV11-3 and TRBJ2-1; 9 bases fit TRBD1. The CDR3 has 15 residues. In germline, CDR1 is SGHNT, CDR2 YENEEA. With V trimmed by 4 bases and J by 2 bases, 3 bases remained unmatched. CDR3 coding DNA: TGTGCCAGCAGCTCCACAGGGGGCGCCTACAATGAGCAGTTCTTC. Protein sequence: CASSSTGGAYNEQFF. Together with reference TRBV11-3 and TRBJ2-1, the CDR3 gives the full variable domain: EAGVVQSPRYKIIEKKQPVAFWCNPISGHNTLYWYLQNLGQGPELLIRYENEEAVDDSQLPKDRFSAERLKGVDSTLKIQPAELGDSAVYLCASSSTGGAYNEQFFGPGTRLTVL.

The chain is built from TRBV18 and TRBJ2-1; 12 nucleotides line up with TRBD2. Germline V gene lookup returns CDR1 KGHSH and CDR2 LQKENI. J lost 6 bases, V lost 3 bases, and 6 bases had no gene match. CDR3 length: 16 amino acids. The CDR3 DNA reads as TGTGCCAGCTCACCCCCTAGCGGGAGGGTAGGCAATGAGCAGTTCTTC. It is translated as CASSPPSGRVGNEQFF. Based on the CDR3 plus reference TRBV18 and TRBJ2-1, the full variable domain is NAGVMQNPRHLVRRRGQEARLRCSPMKGHSHVYWYRQLPEEGLKFMVYLQKENIIDESGMPKERFSAEFPKEGPSILRIQQVVRGDSAAYFCASSPPSGRVGNEQFFGPGTRLTVL.

This clone was observed a single time. CDR3 residues: CASSFGSNTGELFF. In DNA form, the CDR3 reads TGTGCCAGCAGTTTCGGGTCGAACACCGGGGAGCTGTTTTTT. The chain has TRBV6-5 and TRBJ2-2; no definite D call. The CDR3 is 14 residues long. The germline V gene has CDR1 MNHEY and CDR2 SVGAGI. Trimming stripped 4 bases from V and 0 bases from J, with 6 bases between.

V gene TRBV19 combines with J gene TRBJ1-1; no clear D gene. Germline V gene data show CDR1 as LNHDA and CDR2 as SQIVND (reference sequence). The V end was cut by 7 bases, the J end by 0 bases, with 15 bases between. There are 15 residues in the CDR3. The CDR3 here is CASTPMGGLNTEAFF. CDR3 in DNA: TGTGCCAGTACTCCGATGGGAGGCTTGAACACTGAAGCTTTCTTT.

The gene calls are TRBV7-6 and TRBJ2-5, with 7 bases lining up with TRBD1. Germline V gives CDR1 SGHVS, CDR2 FNYEAQ. The CDR3 consists of 14 residues. V trimming: 2 bases; J trimming: 5 bases; junction bases outside the gene matches: 5. CDR3 region: CASSLLQGVETQYF. The DNA of the CDR3 is TGTGCCAGCAGCTTATTGCAGGGGGTGGAGACCCAGTACTTC.

This clone has more than one count but fewer than ten. V usage is TRBV6-1 and J usage is TRBJ1-2; D remains unclear. Germline lookup yields CDR1 MNHNS and CDR2 SASEGT. The CDR3 spans 12 residues. Between the trimmed V and J ends, which lost 2 bases and 6 bases, there was a span of 7 bases. The CDR3 DNA follows: TGTGCCAGCAGTGAACTTGGTGATGGCTACACCTTC. Protein product: CASSELGDGYTF.

The J gene is TRBJ2-7, the V gene TRBV28; a weak D match, TRBD2 (6 bases). Germline assignment: CDR1 MDHEN and CDR2 SYDVKM. The CDR3 spans 13 residues. CDR3 protein: CVSGGASSYEQYF. The DNA of the CDR3 is TGTGTCTCCGGGGGAGCTAGTTCCTACGAGCAGTACTTC.

V is TRBV7-9 and J is TRBJ1-3; D is uncertain. CDR3 size: 13 residues. V gave up 5 bases and J gave up 2 bases, with 7 bases separating them. The germline CDR1 and CDR2 sequences are SEHNR and FQNEAQ (reference sequence). The DNA for the CDR3 is TGTGCCAGCAGCCTCCCAGCTGGAAACACCATATATTTT. This encodes CASSLPAGNTIYF.

This sequence joins TRBV7-9 and TRBJ1-1, with D unclear. V gave up 1 base and J gave up 0 bases, with 6 bases separating them. The germline V gene has CDR1 SEHNR and CDR2 FQNEAQ (reference sequence). This CDR3 region has 14 residues. The CDR3: CASSLDPVNTEAFF. Here the CDR3 DNA reads TGTGCCAGCAGCTTAGACCCGGTGAACACTGAAGCTTTCTTT.

The chain couples TRBV28 to TRBJ1-5; no clear D. V was trimmed by 7 bases and J by 3 bases, leaving 16 bases between them. Germline V gives CDR1 MDHEN, CDR2 SYDVKM. The CDR3 contains 15 residues. In DNA, the CDR3 is TGTGCCAGCACCCCCACGCGGGCAGTCAATCAGCCCCAGCATTTT. This encodes CASTPTRAVNQPQHF.

V and J are TRBV9 and TRBJ2-1; D not certain. V dropped 4 bases and J dropped 6 bases, with 8 bases sitting between them. Germline lookup yields CDR1 SGDLS and CDR2 YYNGEE. There are 12 residues in the CDR3. In DNA form, the CDR3 reads TGTGCCAGCAGCCAAGGTCCCAATGAGCAGTTCTTC. This translates into CASSQGPNEQFF.

The chain joins TRBV29-1 to TRBJ1-2, with 9 positions matching TRBD1. CDR1 and CDR2 (germline): SQVTM, ANQGSEA. The CDR3 covers 13 residues. This CDR3 is CSDRDRDNYGYTF. CDR3 coding DNA: TGCAGTGACCGGGACAGGGACAACTATGGCTACACCTTC. The full variable domain, with the rest looked up from reference TRBV29-1 and TRBJ1-2, is SAVISQKPSRDICQRGTSLTIQCQVDSQVTMMFWYRQQPGQSLTLIATANQGSEATYESGFVIDKFPISRPNLTFSTLTVSNMSPEDSSIYLCSDRDRDNYGYTFGSGTRLTVV.

A single count supports this clone. This CDR3 reads CASSSTGIGIEEQYF. The CDR3 DNA reads as TGTGCCAGCAGTTCTACAGGGATAGGGATAGAGGAGCAGTACTTC. The rearrangement joins TRBV28 to TRBJ2-7; D possibly corresponds to TRBD1 (6 bases). Deletions cut 4 bases from V and 7 bases from J, with 20 bases between. This CDR3 has 15 residues. CDR1 is MDHEN and CDR2 is SYDVKM in the germline V gene.

J is TRBJ2-5 and V is TRBV6-6; possible D gene TRBD2, 5 bases. Per germline, CDR1 MNHNY and CDR2 SVGAGI (reference sequence). V gave up 2 bases and J gave up 3 bases, with 16 bases separating them. There are 16 residues in the CDR3. The CDR3 spells CASSYNQRRREETQYF. In DNA, the CDR3 is TGTGCCAGCAGTTACAATCAGCGGAGGAGAGAAGAGACCCAGTACTTC.

The V call is TRBV29-1, the J call TRBJ2-1, with 9 bases lining up with TRBD2. Trimming removed 4 bases from V and 4 bases from J; junction bases left unmatched: 8. The germline CDR1 and CDR2 sequences are SQVTM and ANQGSEA. The CDR3 sequence is 15 residues long. Written as DNA, the CDR3 is TGCAGCGTTGCTGTAAGGAGCGGGAGGTACAATGAGCAGTTCTTC. Amino acids: CSVAVRSGRYNEQFF.

Notes on this clone: One end of the junction varies from germline; a read error may be responsible. V and J are TRBV5-6 and TRBJ2-7; D is ambiguous. The CDR3 is 12 amino acids. Germline CDR1 and CDR2: SGHDT and YYEEEE. The CDR3 sequence: CASSLLANSWNF. The CDR3, as DNA: TGTGCCAGCAGCTTGTTGGCGAATAGTTGGAACTTC.

The genes are TRBV7-9 and TRBJ2-1, with 7 bases that match TRBD2. The V and J ends lost 1 base and 7 bases, in that order; junction bases with no gene match: 10. Germline V gene data show CDR1 as SEHNR and CDR2 as FQNEAQ (reference sequence). The CDR3 is 16 amino acids. The CDR3 region is CASSLGGGLHKNEQFF. CDR3 DNA: TGTGCCAGCAGCTTAGGGGGGGGACTCCACAAAAATGAGCAGTTCTTC.

The chain employs TRBV7-6 and TRBJ2-3; 12 positions agree with TRBD2. The junction had 13 bases not matched to a gene; V was cut back by 0 bases and J by 3 bases. Germline V CDR1 and CDR2: SGHVS, FNYEAQ. The CDR3 covers 20 residues. CDR3: CASSLAAPWTSGIGTDTQYF. CDR3 nucleotides: TGTGCCAGCAGCTTAGCAGCACCCTGGACTAGCGGGATCGGAACAGATACGCAGTATTTT. Full variable domain (missing parts from reference TRBV7-6 and TRBJ2-3): GAGVSQSPRYKVTKRGQDVALRCDPISGHVSLYWYRQALGQGPEFLTYFNYEAQQDKSGLPNDRFSAERPEGSISTLTIQRTEQRDSAMYRCASSLAAPWTSGIGTDTQYFGPGTRLTVL.

The chain carries TRBV25-1 and TRBJ1-1, with D uncertain. V lost 2 bases to trimming and J lost 11 bases, with 9 bases between them. This CDR3 is built from 11 residues. Germline CDR1 reads MGHDK; CDR2 reads SYGVNS. The CDR3 region has the DNA TGTGCCAGCAGTGAAGGATGGGAGGCTTTCTTT. Translation: CASSEGWEAFF.

The chain is built from TRBV4-2 and TRBJ1-5; 7 nucleotides match TRBD1. The CDR3 contains 14 residues. V trimming: 0 bases; J trimming: 9 bases; junction bases outside the gene matches: 5. Germline CDR1 LGHNA, CDR2 YNFKEQ. CDR3 loop: CASSQERQGGPQHF. The CDR3 DNA reads TGTGCCAGCAGCCAAGAGCGACAGGGTGGGCCCCAGCATTTT.

V is TRBV7-2 and J is TRBJ2-2, with 15 nucleotides matching TRBD2. The germline gives CDR1 SGHTA, CDR2 FQGNSA. CDR3 size: 16 residues. J was trimmed by 7 bases and V by 4 bases; bases with no gene match: 4. CDR3 bases: TGTGCCAGCAGCTCTGGGACTAGCGGGAGGAACGGGGAGCTGTTTTTT. This encodes CASSSGTSGRNGELFF.